The source of this TCR beta chain is a study of T cells in Graves' hyperthyroidism and ophthalmopathy. At the level of the study: It was at initial diagnosis, before any treatment, that peripheral blood was collected.

Germline CDR1 LNHDA, CDR2 SQIVND (reference sequence). With V trimmed by 3 bases and J by 7 bases, 8 bases remained unmatched. This CDR3 spans 15 amino acids. The patients, who ranged from 18 to 65 in age, presented with newly diagnosed hyperthyroidism lasting under 2 months. Patients were excluded for uncontrolled infection, other autoimmune disease, pregnancy or lactation. PBMCs were derived from around 10 ml fresh peripheral blood. This clonotype has a handful of counts. The investigators amplified TCR beta CDR3 regions from RNA transcripts. Initially, a first-round RT-PCR of the TCR CDR3 employed the HTBI primer set. TCRdb reanalysed the multiplex PCR reads using MiXCR and keeps one entry per CDR3 protein. The data contain about 130,000 distinct CDR3 sequences, 22% of them seen just once; the ten biggest clones take up 60% to 70%.

Sequenced material: blood. The TCR sequence derives from a woman aged 45-65 years with Graves' hyperthyroidism that later progressed to Graves' ophthalmopathy. This rearrangement joins TRBV19 to TRBJ2-1, with 8 bases fitting TRBD2. In DNA, the CDR3 is TGTGCCAGTAGTATCAGACAGCGGGAGAGGAATGAGCAGTTCTTC. The encoded protein is CASSIRQRERNEQFF.